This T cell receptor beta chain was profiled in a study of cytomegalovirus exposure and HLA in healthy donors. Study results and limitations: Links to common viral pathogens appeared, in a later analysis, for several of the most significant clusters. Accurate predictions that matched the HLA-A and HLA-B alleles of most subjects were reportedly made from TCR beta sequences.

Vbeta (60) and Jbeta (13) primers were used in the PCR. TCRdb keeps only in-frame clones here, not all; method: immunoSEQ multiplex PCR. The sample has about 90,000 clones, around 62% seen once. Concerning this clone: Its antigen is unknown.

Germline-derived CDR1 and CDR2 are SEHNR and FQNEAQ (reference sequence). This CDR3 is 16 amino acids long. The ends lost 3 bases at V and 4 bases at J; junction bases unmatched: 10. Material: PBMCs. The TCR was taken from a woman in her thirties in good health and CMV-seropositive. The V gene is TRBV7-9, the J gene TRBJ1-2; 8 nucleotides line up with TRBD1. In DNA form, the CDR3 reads TGTGCCAGCAGCTTCGGGTCCGGGACAGGTCTCTATGGCTACACCTTC. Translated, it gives CASSFGSGTGLYGYTF.